The rows below give T cell receptor beta chains drawn from one sample of a study of cytomegalovirus exposure and HLA in healthy donors. Libraries were prepared by immunoSEQ multiplex PCR; TCRdb keeps only in-frame clonotypes and omits some of them. The top ten clones hold under 3% of a sample with around 100,000 clones, 79% of them seen once. Sequenced material: PBMCs. These receptors came from a woman aged 18-30 years in good health and CMV-seropositive. The CDR3 runs from the conserved cysteine through the conserved F or W. Fields, in order: D gene, V gene, J gene, clone size, CDR3 DNA, CDR3 protein. D genes are given only for firm matches. Size is omitted from some rows. Given values are once, few, many or a class for expanded clones.

d_call: TRBD1; v_call: TRBV28; j_call: TRBJ1-5; clone_size: .; cdr3_nt: TGTGCCAGCTTACCTCCGGAGGGACAGGGTTCGTATCAGCCCCAGCATTTT; cdr3_aa: CASLPPEGQGSYQPQHF
d_call: TRBD1; v_call: TRBV5-1; j_call: TRBJ1-1; clone_size: few; cdr3_nt: TGCGCCAGCAGCCCCGGGGACAGGGGTACTGAAGCTTTCTTT; cdr3_aa: CASSPGDRGTEAFF
d_call: .; v_call: TRBV9; j_call: TRBJ2-3; clone_size: .; cdr3_nt: TGTGCCAGCAGCGTGGCGGGGTCAAGCACAGATACGCAGTATTTT; cdr3_aa: CASSVAGSSTDTQYF
d_call: TRBD1; v_call: TRBV18; j_call: TRBJ1-1; clone_size: .; cdr3_nt: TGTGCCAGCTCACACAGACAGGGAATGAACACTGAAGCTTTCTTT; cdr3_aa: CASSHRQGMNTEAFF
d_call: .; v_call: TRBV4-1; j_call: TRBJ1-5; clone_size: .; cdr3_nt: TGCGCCAGCAGCCAAGTAGAGACATATCATTACCCCCAGCATTTT; cdr3_aa: CASSQVETYHYPQHF
d_call: TRBD1; v_call: TRBV28; j_call: TRBJ1-2; clone_size: .; cdr3_nt: TGTGCCAGTAGGGCTAGGGGGCGTAACTATGGCTACACCTTC; cdr3_aa: CASRARGRNYGYTF
d_call: .; v_call: TRBV7-2; j_call: TRBJ2-7; clone_size: .; cdr3_nt: TGTGCCAGCAGCTCCCAGGGGTTATCCTACGAGCAGTACTTC; cdr3_aa: CASSSQGLSYEQYF
d_call: TRBD2; v_call: TRBV4-1; j_call: TRBJ2-7; clone_size: once; cdr3_nt: TGCGCCAGCAGCCAAGCGGGCACTAGCGGTTACGAGCAGTACTTC; cdr3_aa: CASSQAGTSGYEQYF
d_call: TRBD2; v_call: TRBV4-1; j_call: TRBJ2-7; clone_size: .; cdr3_nt: TGCGCCAGCAGCCAAAATTTCTTAGCGGGAGTTATCTCCGAGCAGTACTTC; cdr3_aa: CASSQNFLAGVISEQYF
d_call: .; v_call: TRBV2; j_call: TRBJ1-5; clone_size: .; cdr3_nt: TGTGCCAGCAGTGCAAATAGCAATCAGCCCCAGCATTTT; cdr3_aa: CASSANSNQPQHF
d_call: TRBD1; v_call: TRBV5-8; j_call: TRBJ2-7; clone_size: once; cdr3_nt: TGTGCCAGCAGCTTACCACGGGACAGGGGGAAGCAGTACTTC; cdr3_aa: CASSLPRDRGKQYF
d_call: .; v_call: TRBV6-1; j_call: TRBJ1-1; clone_size: .; cdr3_nt: TGTGCCAGCAGCCCAGTCCGGGTTTTAACCCCTGAAGCTTTCTTT; cdr3_aa: CASSPVRVLTPEAFF
d_call: .; v_call: TRBV6-1; j_call: TRBJ2-2; clone_size: once; cdr3_nt: TGTGCCAGCAGGGTGGACAGCACCGGGGAGCTGTTTTTT; cdr3_aa: CASRVDSTGELFF
d_call: TRBD2; v_call: TRBV5-5; j_call: TRBJ2-3; clone_size: .; cdr3_nt: TGTGCCAGCAGCCGACAAGCGGGGGCCACAGATACGCAGTATTTT; cdr3_aa: CASSRQAGATDTQYF
d_call: TRBD1; v_call: TRBV27; j_call: TRBJ2-7; clone_size: .; cdr3_nt: TGTGCCAGCAGTACTACCGGGACAGGAAGGGTAGTGAGGGGCGAGCAGTACTTC; cdr3_aa: CASSTTGTGRVVRGEQYF
d_call: .; v_call: TRBV27; j_call: TRBJ1-1; clone_size: few; cdr3_nt: TGTGCCAGCAGTTTATCGAGTTGGGCGAACACTGAAGCTTTCTTT; cdr3_aa: CASSLSSWANTEAFF
d_call: TRBD2; v_call: TRBV5-4; j_call: TRBJ2-7; clone_size: .; cdr3_nt: TGTGCCAGCAGCTTCAGAGCGGGAGCGACCTACGAGCAGTACTTC; cdr3_aa: CASSFRAGATYEQYF
d_call: .; v_call: TRBV4-2; j_call: TRBJ2-3; clone_size: .; cdr3_nt: TGTGCCAGCAGTCAAGATATGCGAGCAGATACGCAGTATTTT; cdr3_aa: CASSQDMRADTQYF
d_call: .; v_call: TRBV2; j_call: TRBJ2-5; clone_size: .; cdr3_nt: TGTGCCAGCAGGAACAGGGTACAGGAGACCCAGTACTTC; cdr3_aa: CASRNRVQETQYF
d_call: .; v_call: TRBV7-2; j_call: TRBJ2-1; clone_size: .; cdr3_nt: TGTGCCAGCAGCTTCCGGGGGAGCCTCTCTTCGGGAGATGAGCAGTTCTTC; cdr3_aa: CASSFRGSLSSGDEQFF
d_call: .; v_call: TRBV7-2; j_call: TRBJ1-1; clone_size: .; cdr3_nt: TGTGCCAGCAGCTTATCCCCCATGAACACTGAAGCTTTCTTT; cdr3_aa: CASSLSPMNTEAFF
d_call: .; v_call: TRBV2; j_call: TRBJ2-7; clone_size: .; cdr3_nt: TGTGCCAGCAGGACAGCCCCGACCCGATCCTACGAGCAGTACTTC; cdr3_aa: CASRTAPTRSYEQYF
d_call: .; v_call: TRBV18; j_call: TRBJ2-5; clone_size: .; cdr3_nt: TGTGCCAGCTCACCCCCGACAGGGAGGTCAGAGACCCAGTACTTC; cdr3_aa: CASSPPTGRSETQYF
d_call: .; v_call: TRBV4-1; j_call: TRBJ2-7; clone_size: .; cdr3_nt: TGCGCCAGCAGCGTACGGGACTCCAACGAGCAGTACTTC; cdr3_aa: CASSVRDSNEQYF
d_call: .; v_call: TRBV20-1; j_call: TRBJ1-2; clone_size: few; cdr3_nt: TGCAGTGCTAGAGATCCAAATGGCTACACCTTC; cdr3_aa: CSARDPNGYTF
d_call: .; v_call: TRBV7-9; j_call: TRBJ2-3; clone_size: .; cdr3_nt: TGTGCCAGCAGCTTATTAAACACAGATACGCAGTATTTT; cdr3_aa: CASSLLNTDTQYF
d_call: .; v_call: TRBV6-6; j_call: TRBJ1-1; clone_size: .; cdr3_nt: TGTGCCAGCAGCCAACAGCTTTGGGTCACTGAAGCTTTCTTT; cdr3_aa: CASSQQLWVTEAFF
d_call: TRBD1; v_call: TRBV7-8; j_call: TRBJ2-7; clone_size: .; cdr3_nt: TGTGCCAGCAGACCAGGACAGGCTACCTACGAGCAGTACTTC; cdr3_aa: CASRPGQATYEQYF
d_call: .; v_call: TRBV27; j_call: TRBJ1-5; clone_size: .; cdr3_nt: TGTGCCAGCAGTTTGGAGGGGAGGCAGCCCCAGCATTTT; cdr3_aa: CASSLEGRQPQHF
d_call: .; v_call: TRBV2; j_call: TRBJ1-1; clone_size: .; cdr3_nt: TGTGCCAGCATAAGGATCGGAGGGACTGAAGCTTTCTTT; cdr3_aa: CASIRIGGTEAFF
d_call: .; v_call: TRBV28; j_call: TRBJ1-2; clone_size: .; cdr3_nt: TGTGCCAGCAGTTTAGGCGGCCTCGGCTACACCTTC; cdr3_aa: CASSLGGLGYTF
d_call: TRBD1; v_call: TRBV30; j_call: TRBJ2-7; clone_size: few; cdr3_nt: TGTGCCTGGACCTCGGGACAGGCTGTCTACGAGCAGTACTTC; cdr3_aa: CAWTSGQAVYEQYF
d_call: .; v_call: TRBV25-1; j_call: TRBJ1-1; clone_size: .; cdr3_nt: TGTGCCAGCAGTGAATACAGGACCGCCGGGGGAGCTTTCTTT; cdr3_aa: CASSEYRTAGGAFF
d_call: .; v_call: TRBV4-1; j_call: TRBJ1-1; clone_size: .; cdr3_nt: TGCGCCAGCAGCCAAGAGGGAGGAACAATGAACACTGAAGCTTTCTTT; cdr3_aa: CASSQEGGTMNTEAFF
d_call: TRBD1; v_call: TRBV4-1; j_call: TRBJ2-3; clone_size: .; cdr3_nt: TGCGCCAGCAGCCTATCCGGGACAGGGCTTACAGATACGCAGTATTTT; cdr3_aa: CASSLSGTGLTDTQYF
d_call: .; v_call: TRBV19; j_call: TRBJ1-4; clone_size: .; cdr3_nt: TGTGCCAGTAGTAGGGACACCAGGAATGAAAAACTGTTTTTT; cdr3_aa: CASSRDTRNEKLFF
d_call: TRBD2; v_call: TRBV4-2; j_call: TRBJ2-5; clone_size: .; cdr3_nt: TGTGCCAGCAGCCCTCTTAGCGGGAGTTTCCGAGAGACCCAGTACTTC; cdr3_aa: CASSPLSGSFRETQYF
d_call: .; v_call: TRBV5-4; j_call: TRBJ2-4; clone_size: .; cdr3_nt: TGTGCCAGCAGCTTGCAGGGGGCGGGGGACATTCAGTACTTC; cdr3_aa: CASSLQGAGDIQYF
d_call: .; v_call: TRBV2; j_call: TRBJ1-2; clone_size: once; cdr3_nt: TGTGCCAGCAGCCAGTATTCTAACTATGGCTACACCTTC; cdr3_aa: CASSQYSNYGYTF
d_call: .; v_call: TRBV5-5; j_call: TRBJ2-7; clone_size: .; cdr3_nt: TGTGCCAGCAGCTTGACAGCACCCTACGAGCAGTACTTC; cdr3_aa: CASSLTAPYEQYF
d_call: .; v_call: TRBV7-9; j_call: TRBJ2-7; clone_size: few; cdr3_nt: TGTGCCAGCAGACCCCCGGGCTACGAGCAGTACTTC; cdr3_aa: CASRPPGYEQYF
d_call: TRBD1; v_call: TRBV2; j_call: TRBJ1-1; clone_size: .; cdr3_nt: TGTGCCAGCAGGGGGACAGGGGGCTACCCTGAAGCTTTCTTT; cdr3_aa: CASRGTGGYPEAFF
d_call: TRBD2; v_call: TRBV9; j_call: TRBJ2-7; clone_size: .; cdr3_nt: TGTGCCAGCAGCGCATCTACCGGGACTAGCGGTAGCTCCTACGAGCAGTACTTC; cdr3_aa: CASSASTGTSGSSYEQYF
d_call: TRBD1; v_call: TRBV30; j_call: TRBJ2-7; clone_size: .; cdr3_nt: TGTGCCTGGAGTCGGGTCGTTGGGACAGACTCCTACGAGCAGTACTTC; cdr3_aa: CAWSRVVGTDSYEQYF
d_call: TRBD2; v_call: TRBV11-3; j_call: TRBJ2-1; clone_size: .; cdr3_nt: TGTGCCAGCAGCTACACCCCCGTGGGGACTAGCGGATACAATGAGCAGTTCTTC; cdr3_aa: CASSYTPVGTSGYNEQFF
d_call: TRBD2; v_call: TRBV5-4; j_call: TRBJ2-2; clone_size: .; cdr3_nt: TGTGCCAGCAGCAAGACTAGCGGGAGTATAAACACCGGGGAGCTGTTTTTT; cdr3_aa: CASSKTSGSINTGELFF